The entry below gives a single TCR beta chain sequence along with its context. The antigen is not known. Specified time point: week 23, last vaccination. Every vaccination contained 300 ug of the mutant IDH1 20-mer peptide and was paired with topical imiquimod. The data are from a study of a mutant IDH1 vaccine in newly diagnosed glioma. V gave up 2 bases and J gave up 0 bases, with 5 bases separating them. From germline, CDR1 is SGHNT and CDR2 YENEEA. The CDR3 extends over 13 amino acids. The protocol was immunoSEQ multiplex PCR, while the TCRdb copy is restricted to in-frame clones and leaves out a portion. In the table there are 60,000 to 85,000 clones, approximately 85% of which are singletons.

The sample was PBMCs, taken from a glioma patient whose treatment included an IDH1 peptide vaccine. The rearrangement uses TRBV11-3 and TRBJ2-7; no reliable D call. The receptor was isolated from a woman aged 45-65 years with glioma. The CDR3 nucleotides read TGTGCCAGCAGCTTATTTCCCTCCTACGAGCAGTACTTC. It yields the protein CASSLFPSYEQYF.